One and the same sample provided the 27 T cell receptor beta chains below, sequenced in a study of blood T cell repertoires in COVID-19. Data came from immunoSEQ multiplex PCR; TCRdb stores just in-frame clones and leaves some out. The sample contains 470,000 or so clones, around 85% of which appear only once. Specimen: peripheral blood. These receptors all come from a human donor in a cohort sampled during active COVID-19.

The rearrangement uses TRBV11-3 and TRBJ2-1; TRBD2 matches at 9 bases. The CDR3 consists of 14 residues. The germline CDR1 and CDR2 sequences are SGHNT and YENEEA. V dropped 4 bases and J dropped 8; count of bases not matched to a gene: 6. For the CDR3, the DNA is TGTGCCAGCAGCTCTCTAGCGGGGTTGGATGAGCAGTTCTTC. As protein: CASSSLAGLDEQFF. Based on the CDR3 plus reference TRBV11-3 and TRBJ2-1, the full variable domain is EAGVVQSPRYKIIEKKQPVAFWCNPISGHNTLYWYLQNLGQGPELLIRYENEEAVDDSQLPKDRFSAERLKGVDSTLKIQPAELGDSAVYLCASSSLAGLDEQFFGPGTRLTVL.

This chain connects TRBV24-1 to TRBJ2-3; D is perhaps TRBD1 (6 bases). The V gene lost 5 bases and the J gene lost 0 bases, with 14 bases spanning the gap. This CDR3 region has 16 residues. Germline lookup yields CDR1 KGHDR and CDR2 SFDVKD. The DNA for the CDR3 is TGTGCCACCAGTGCCGGGGACATAGCTAGCACAGATACGCAGTATTTT. It translates to CATSAGDIASTDTQYF.

This clone was detected only once. The junction departs from the called germline gene at one end, perhaps through a read error. The sample contains more than one DNA sequence encoding this CDR3. The chain recombines TRBV7-3 with TRBJ1-5; 7 nucleotides align to TRBD1. CDR3 length equals 14 residues. Germline lookup yields CDR1 SGHTA and CDR2 FQGTGA. The CDR3 region is CASSLTGGNQPQHF. Here the CDR3 DNA reads TGTGCCAGCAGCCTAACAGGGGGCAATCAGCCCCAGCATTTT.

This clone appeared a few times. The chain links TRBV19 to TRBJ1-5; D is perhaps TRBD1 (5 bases). This CDR3 is built from 14 residues. Germline loops: CDR1 LNHDA, CDR2 SQIVND (reference sequence). This chain's CDR3 is CASAGPRRDQPQHF. The CDR3 DNA reads as TGTGCTTCGGCGGGGCCACGAAGGGATCAGCCCCAGCATTTT.

This sequence joins TRBV10-2 and TRBJ2-1, with 13 bases fitting TRBD2. Germline trimming cut 7 bases from V and 0 bases from J; bases unmatched to any gene: 3. The CDR3 covers 16 residues. Germline V lookup: CDR1 WSHSY, CDR2 SAAADI. The CDR3 sequence is CASILAGGSSYNEQFF. The CDR3, as DNA: TGCGCCAGCATACTAGCGGGAGGGAGCTCCTACAATGAGCAGTTCTTC.

The rearrangement links TRBV28 to TRBJ2-1; TRBD2 matches at 14 bases. Germline CDR1 and CDR2: MDHEN and SYDVKM. The CDR3 loop spans 19 amino acids. V shed 1 base, J shed 12 bases, and the junction held 17 bases outside the gene matches. The CDR3 region has the DNA TGTGCCAGCAGTTTATTACCCGGTACCGGGACTAGCGGGAGCTCGACGCAGTTCTTC. It yields the protein CASSLLPGTGTSGSSTQFF.

The chain is built from TRBV3-1 (or the pseudogene TRBV3-2) and TRBJ1-1, with D unclear. V was pared by 4 bases and J by 0 bases, with 9 bases between. The germline V gene encodes CDR1 LGHDT and CDR2 YNNKEL (reference sequence). The CDR3 length is 14 residues. This CDR3 reads CASSRGEMNTEAFF. CDR3 bases: TGTGCCAGCAGCCGCGGGGAAATGAACACTGAAGCTTTCTTT.

This chain joins TRBV19 and TRBJ2-1, with 12 nucleotides matching TRBD2. V dropped 0 bases and J dropped 10; count of bases not matched to a gene: 1. Germline V gives CDR1 LNHDA, CDR2 SQIVND (reference sequence). This CDR3 contains 14 residues. CDR3 sequence reads: CASSIDLAGGEQFF. DNA for the CDR3: TGTGCCAGTAGTATAGATCTAGCGGGAGGGGAGCAGTTCTTC.

The V gene is TRBV19, the J gene TRBJ2-7; 7 bases fit TRBD2. The CDR3 is 15 residues long. Germline values: CDR1 LNHDA, CDR2 SQIVND (reference sequence). The V segment lost 0 bases and the J segment 2 bases; nucleotides outside the gene matches: 4. As DNA, the CDR3 is TGTGCCAGTAGTATAGATGGGGGACTAACCTACGAGCAGTACTTC. This translates into CASSIDGGLTYEQYF.

The V gene is TRBV30, the J gene TRBJ1-2; a possible D gene is TRBD1 (6 bases). V lost 2 bases, J lost 4 bases, and 11 bases lay in between. The CDR3 spans 13 residues. The germline V gene encodes CDR1 GTSNPN and CDR2 SVGIG (reference sequence). CDR3 sequence (DNA): TGTGCCTGGAGTTCCGGGACATCCTATGGCTACACCTTC. It codes for CAWSSGTSYGYTF.

In this sample, this clone turned up once. The V and J genes are TRBV12-3 or TRBV12-4 and TRBJ1-2; D gene ambiguous. Trimming removed 6 bases from V and 8 bases from J, with 16 bases in between. The CDR3 sequence is 13 residues long. Here the CDR3 DNA reads TGTGCCAGCAGGGCCCGGGGTTTTGAAGGCTACACCTTC. Translation: CASRARGFEGYTF.

The V gene is TRBV6-5, the J gene TRBJ2-1; a possible D gene is TRBD2 (7 bases). V gave up 6 bases and J gave up 2 bases, with 11 bases separating them. Germline V lookup: CDR1 MNHEY, CDR2 SVGAGI. This CDR3 region has 14 residues. This CDR3 reads CASREGGAYNEQFF. As DNA, the CDR3 is TGTGCCAGCAGGGAGGGGGGGGCCTACAATGAGCAGTTCTTC.

The V and J genes are TRBV27 and TRBJ2-1; D remains unclear. CDR1 MNHEY and CDR2 SMNVEV come from the germline V gene (reference sequence). This CDR3 is built from 15 residues. Trimming pared 4 bases from V and 0 bases from J, leaving 10 bases between. The CDR3 sequence: CASSSLQRSYNEQFF. The DNA of the CDR3 is TGTGCCAGCAGTTCGTTGCAGCGCTCCTACAATGAGCAGTTCTTC.

The chain is built from TRBV19 and TRBJ1-2, with TRBD1 identical over 12 bases. CDR1 LNHDA and CDR2 SQIVND come from the germline V gene (reference sequence). The CDR3 has 14 residues. V was clipped by 5 bases and J by 7 bases; unmatched bases: 5. The CDR3 nucleotides read TGTGCCAGTAGTCCAAGGGGACAGGGGGCTGGCTACACCTTC. As protein: CASSPRGQGAGYTF.

This chain links TRBV27 with TRBJ2-1; TRBD2 matches at 9 bases. The CDR3 covers 17 residues. Germline V gives CDR1 MNHEY, CDR2 SMNVEV (reference sequence). After removal of 3 bases from V and 8 bases from J, the junction contained 14 bases not matched to a gene. The CDR3 sequence: CASSFSNGGGRGDEQFF. The CDR3 DNA is TGTGCCAGCAGTTTCTCCAACGGGGGCGGGAGGGGAGATGAGCAGTTCTTC.

This rearrangement joins TRBV5-6 to TRBJ1-1, with TRBD1 matching over 8 bases. The germline CDR1 and CDR2 sequences are SGHDT and YYEEEE. V trimming: 6 bases; J trimming: 8 bases; junction bases outside the gene matches: 3. This CDR3 has 11 residues. The CDR3 here is CASTRDREAFF. CDR3 in DNA: TGTGCCAGCACCCGGGACAGGGAAGCTTTCTTT.

V and J are TRBV5-4 and TRBJ2-1; D not resolved. The CDR3 is made up of 15 amino acids. The germline gives CDR1 SGHNT, CDR2 YYREEE (reference sequence). Deletions cut 0 bases from V and 1 base from J, with 8 bases between. The CDR3 nucleotides read TGTGCCAGCAGCTTGGTGAGAGGTTCCTACAATGAGCAGTTCTTC. Translated: CASSLVRGSYNEQFF.

J is TRBJ2-2 and V is TRBV19; TRBD1 matches 10 bases. V was clipped by 4 bases and J by 6 bases; unmatched bases: 5. The CDR3 has 15 residues. The V gene's germline CDR1 is LNHDA and CDR2 SQIVND (reference sequence). CDR3 in DNA: TGTGCCAGTAGTAGCCGGGACAGGGGTCCCGGGGAGCTGTTTTTT. Its translation is CASSSRDRGPGELFF. Full variable domain (rest looked up from reference TRBV19 and TRBJ2-2): DGGITQSPKYLFRKEGQNVTLSCEQNLNHDAMYWYRQDPGQGLRLIYYSQIVNDFQKGDIAEGYSVSREKKESFPLTVTSAQKNPTAFYLCASSSRDRGPGELFFGEGSRLTVL.

The chain has TRBV7-2 and TRBJ1-5; 8 bases are a match to TRBD1. There are 14 residues in the CDR3. Trimming took 2 bases from V and 5 from J; bases not matched to a gene: 2. Per the germline V gene, CDR1 is SGHTA and CDR2 is FQGNSA. CDR3 residues: CASSLQGADQPQHF. Here the CDR3 DNA reads TGTGCCAGCAGCTTACAGGGGGCCGATCAGCCCCAGCATTTT.

The V gene is TRBV19, the J gene TRBJ2-3, with D perhaps matching TRBD1 (6 bases). The CDR3 loop spans 15 amino acids. The V end lost 4 bases, the J end lost 2 bases, and 13 bases lay between the germline ends. From germline, CDR1 is LNHDA and CDR2 SQIVND (reference sequence). CDR3 nucleotides: TGTGCCAGTAGTACCACAGGGTTCAACACAGATACGCAGTATTTT. Protein: CASSTTGFNTDTQYF.

This clone was found once. This chain uses TRBV18 with TRBJ2-1; 7 nucleotides agree with TRBD1. Losses at the gene ends were 3 bases for V and 2 bases for J; bases not matched to a gene: 1. Germline loops: CDR1 KGHSH, CDR2 LQKENI. The CDR3 totals 14 residues. The CDR3 loop is CASSPGQTYNEQFF. CDR3 bases: TGTGCCAGCTCACCGGGACAGACCTACAATGAGCAGTTCTTC.

V and J are TRBV15 and TRBJ1-6; D gene uncertain. The CDR3 loop spans 12 amino acids. The germline CDR1 and CDR2 sequences are LNHNV and YYDKDF (reference sequence). The V end lost 1 base, the J end lost 9 bases, and 4 bases lay between the germline ends. This CDR3 is CATSRGLSPLHF. The CDR3 DNA reads as TGTGCCACCAGCAGAGGTCTTTCACCCCTCCACTTT.

The chain uses TRBV27 and TRBJ1-3; 7 bases align to TRBD1. CDR1 and CDR2 (germline): MNHEY, SMNVEV (reference sequence). Losses at the gene ends were 4 bases for V and 3 bases for J; bases not matched to a gene: 12. This CDR3 region has 17 residues. CDR3 sequence reads: CASSSYIQGRGGNTIYF. For the CDR3, the DNA is TGTGCCAGCAGTTCCTACATACAGGGGAGAGGTGGAAACACCATATATTTT.

CDR3 loop: CASSIGTGGGQPQHF. CDR3 sequence (DNA): TGTGCCAGTAGTATCGGGACAGGGGGAGGTCAGCCCCAGCATTTT. The rearrangement links TRBV19 to TRBJ1-5; TRBD1 aligns across 11 bases. CDR3 size: 15 residues. V lost 3 bases and J lost 6; bases outside the gene matches: 4. CDR1 LNHDA and CDR2 SQIVND come from the germline V gene (reference sequence).

The chain joins TRBV20-1 to TRBJ1-4, with no clear D. Trimming took off 3 bases at V and 5 bases at J, with 19 bases between the two ends. This CDR3 has 16 amino acids. Looked up from germline, CDR1 is DFQATT and CDR2 is SNEGSKA (reference sequence). The CDR3 is CSASLADELPNEKLFF. The CDR3 DNA reads as TGCAGTGCTAGTTTAGCAGATGAGCTCCCGAATGAAAAACTGTTTTTT.

The rearrangement uses TRBV7-2 and TRBJ2-1; 8 bases align to TRBD2. Per germline, CDR1 SGHTA and CDR2 FQGNSA. Germline trimming cut 3 bases from V and 4 bases from J; bases unmatched to any gene: 5. The CDR3 has 15 residues. CDR3 DNA: TGTGCCAGCAGCTTGGCGGGAGGATTGTACAATGAGCAGTTCTTC. It encodes CASSLAGGLYNEQFF.

The rearrangement links TRBV4-1 to TRBJ2-5; D perhaps matches TRBD2 (5 bases). V dropped 4 bases and J dropped 5 bases, with 14 bases sitting between them. The CDR3 extends over 14 amino acids. From germline, CDR1 is MGHRA and CDR2 YSYEKL. The CDR3 sequence is CASSPRAREETQYF. CDR3 in DNA: TGCGCCAGCAGCCCCCGCGCGAGGGAGGAGACCCAGTACTTC.